The rows below give T cell receptor beta chains drawn from one sample of a study of memory CD4+ T cells and cytomegalovirus serostatus. Using immunoSEQ multiplex PCR, the repertoire was profiled, and TCRdb retains in-frame clones only, with some absent. The table has tens of thousands of clones, roughly 77% seen once; the top ten hold about 2.4%. Sequencing was done on a sample of memory CD4+ T cells from blood. The receptors here all came from an adult in good health and CMV-seropositive. CDR3s include the opening cysteine and the closing phenylalanine or tryptophan. Each record gives: D gene, J gene, clone size, V gene, CDR3 length, CDR3 protein, CDR3 DNA. The D gene is left open where the match is weak. Only some rows state a clone size, as once, few, many or a class for expanded clones.

NA | TRBJ1-5 | NA | TRBV28 | 13 | CASTHRADQPQHF | TGTGCCAGCACCCACAGGGCCGATCAGCCCCAGCATTTT
TRBD1 | TRBJ1-3 | NA | TRBV6-6 | 14 | CASRSDRGGNTIYF | TGTGCCAGCAGGAGCGACAGGGGTGGAAACACCATATATTTT
NA | TRBJ1-1 | NA | TRBV27 | 14 | CASRFAAAQTEAFF | TGTGCCAGCCGGTTCGCGGCGGCTCAAACCGAAGCTTTCTTT
TRBD1 | TRBJ1-5 | few | TRBV29-1 | 13 | CSARQGEGQPQHF | TGCAGCGCGAGACAGGGGGAGGGTCAGCCCCAGCATTTT
TRBD1 | TRBJ1-1 | NA | TRBV2 | 15 | CASSAQGTYDTEAFF | TGTGCCAGCAGCGCACAGGGGACATACGACACTGAAGCTTTCTTT
NA | TRBJ2-5 | NA | TRBV28 | 14 | CASRYGGSQETQYF | TGTGCCAGCAGATACGGAGGCAGCCAAGAGACCCAGTACTTC
TRBD1 | TRBJ2-5 | NA | TRBV7-2 | 14 | CASSMGQPRETQYF | TGTGCCAGCAGCATGGGACAGCCCCGGGAGACCCAGTACTTC
NA | TRBJ1-2 | NA | TRBV9 | 15 | CASSVGPSWGSGYTF | TGTGCCAGCAGCGTAGGCCCTTCCTGGGGGTCTGGCTACACCTTC
TRBD1 | TRBJ1-5 | NA | TRBV10-3 | 15 | CATNQGAYSNQPQHF | TGTGCCACCAACCAGGGGGCTTATAGCAATCAGCCCCAGCATTTT
TRBD2 | TRBJ2-3 | NA | TRBV6-1 | 13 | CASMEGGPDTQYF | TGTGCCAGCATGGAGGGAGGGCCAGATACGCAGTATTTT
NA | TRBJ1-4 | NA | TRBV29-1 | 13 | CSVGWGTNEKLFF | TGCAGCGTTGGTTGGGGGACTAATGAAAAACTGTTTTTT
NA | TRBJ1-5 | NA | TRBV9 | 15 | CASSPQGQFYQPQHF | TGTGCCAGCAGCCCTCAAGGACAGTTCTATCAGCCCCAGCATTTT
NA | TRBJ1-4 | once | TRBV20-1 | 11 | CSARVAEKLFF | TGCAGTGCTAGAGTGGCGGAAAAACTGTTTTTT